This TCR beta chain was found in a study of T-cell memory formation after mild COVID-19 (dated by TCRdb to 2020 to 2023). Broadly, across the study: TCR sequence clusters from the two donors were found to be largely donor specific. Two young, previously healthy adult volunteers made up the cohort, one male and one female. T-cell clones expanding and contracting after mild COVID-19 in a couple of donors were tracked by longitudinal TCRalpha and TCRbeta repertoire sequencing.

CDR1 SGHNT and CDR2 YYREEE are derived from the germline V gene (reference sequence). Trimming costs V 4 bases and J 6 bases, and their ends lie 10 bases apart. The CDR3 sequence holds 13 residues, the cysteine and phenylalanine included. The read is trimmed to its CDR3 DNA, 39 bases read in frame from base 1. The instrument was an Illumina NovaSeq 6000. cDNA libraries for TCRalpha and TCRbeta were prepared by 5'RACE using constant-segment primers, with sample barcodes and unique molecular identifiers added. RNA was extracted from every sample with Trizol reagent. Library amplification was performed in two PCR steps, and a second sample barcode and Illumina TruSeq adapters were introduced in the second step. Sequencing of the libraries was done on an Illumina NovaSeq, producing 2 x 150 bp paired-end reads. On the study's bioinformatics: Reads were demultiplexed and collapsed into UMI-guided consensus sequences with migec v1.2.7. Using mixcr v2.1.11, UMI consensuses were aligned to TRA and TRB V and J templates and then assembled into clonotypes. Clonotypes were classified as expanded or contracted when called significant by both edgeR and NoisET, with noise models trained on biological replicates. For edgeR calls, the cutoffs were a false discovery rate-adjusted p below 0.01 and a log2 fold-change threshold of 1. As an exploratory analysis of dynamics, max-normalized trajectories of the 1000 most abundant clonotypes were examined by PCA with hierarchical clustering. Separately sequenced CD4+ and CD8+ repertoires were used to assign a CD4 or CD8 phenotype to each responding clone. The public reads were quality trimmed at Q25 with fastp and then assembled into clones with MiXCR by TCRdb, keeping productive beta chains. A single entry per CDR3 protein holds the most common genes and DNA from its merged rows. The V and J calls and clone size come from TCRdb's table, not from the authors' own analysis. The sample table lists around 140,000 distinct CDR3 sequences, 6% to 6.5% of them with a count of one. Of the sample, 2% to 2.5% falls within the top ten clones.

Ficoll-Paque density gradient centrifugation was the method used to isolate PBMCs. Beyond this particular receptor, the publication reports: Clones that contracted from day 15 to 85 showed balanced CD4/CD8 phenotypes, whereas a second wave of clones that expanded from day 15 to 37 leaned towards CD4+. SARS-CoV-2 specificity was not confirmed for the second-wave clones peaking on day 37. Only two mild cases were covered in the study, and larger cohorts including severe cases with pre-infection samples were considered necessary. Contracting CD4+ clones were found mainly in CM and EM memory subsets, while CD8+ clones were enriched in EMRA. Some responding clones were found in pre-infection memory, which suggests that pre-existing cross-reactive memory T cells took part in the SARS-CoV-2 response.

This clonotype was seen a handful of times. Its recognized antigen is unknown. No base qualities exist here, and no much larger clone lies one base off it. In this chain, TRBV5-4 is recombined with TRBJ1-4, with TRBD1 tentatively as D gene (6 bases match). Specimen: PBMCs or a T cell subset sorted from them (not recorded which). The sequence was obtained from an adult woman who had mild COVID-19 (a few samples of this study predate the infection). The sample titles of this study are shuffled in the database, so cell type and time point are left out; the donor was told from shared clones. The nucleotide sequence is TGTGCCAGCAGCAGGACAGAGGATGAAAAACTGTTTTTT. Translated, this is CASSRTEDEKLFF.